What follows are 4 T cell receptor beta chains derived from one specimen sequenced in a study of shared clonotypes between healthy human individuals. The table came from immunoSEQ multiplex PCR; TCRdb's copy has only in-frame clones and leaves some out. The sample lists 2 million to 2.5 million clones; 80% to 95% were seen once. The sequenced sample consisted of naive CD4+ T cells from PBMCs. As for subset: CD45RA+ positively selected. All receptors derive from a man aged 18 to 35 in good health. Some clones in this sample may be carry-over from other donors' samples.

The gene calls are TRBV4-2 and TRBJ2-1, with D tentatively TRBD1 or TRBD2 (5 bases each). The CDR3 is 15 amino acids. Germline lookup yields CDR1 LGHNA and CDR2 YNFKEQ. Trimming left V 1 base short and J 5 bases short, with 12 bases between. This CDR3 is CASSQGQGRHNEQFF. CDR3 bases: TGTGCCAGCAGCCAAGGGCAGGGACGGCACAATGAGCAGTTCTTC.

CDR3: CASSPLRGRDTEAFF. As DNA, the CDR3 is TGTGCCAGCTCACCACTGCGGGGAAGGGACACTGAAGCTTTCTTT. The rearrangement links TRBV18 to TRBJ1-1; no clear D. Germline assignment: CDR1 KGHSH and CDR2 LQKENI. Trimming shortened V by 1 base and J by 3 bases, and 12 bases separated the two germline ends. The CDR3 is 15 residues long. Based on the CDR3 plus reference TRBV18 and TRBJ1-1, the full variable domain is NAGVMQNPRHLVRRRGQEARLRCSPMKGHSHVYWYRQLPEEGLKFMVYLQKENIIDESGMPKERFSAEFPKEGPSILRIQQVVRGDSAAYFCASSPLRGRDTEAFFGQGTRLTVV.

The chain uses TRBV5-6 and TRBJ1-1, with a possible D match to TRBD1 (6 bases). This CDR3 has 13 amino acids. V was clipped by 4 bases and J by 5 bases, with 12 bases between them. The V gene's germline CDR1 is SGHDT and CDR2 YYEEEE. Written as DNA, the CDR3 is TGTGCCAGCAGCACGTTCAGGGGAACTGAAGCTTTCTTT. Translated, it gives CASSTFRGTEAFF. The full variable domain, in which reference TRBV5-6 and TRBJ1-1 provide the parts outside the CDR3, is DAGVTQSPTHLIKTRGQQVTLRCSPKSGHDTVSWYQQALGQGPQFIFQYYEEEERQRGNFPDRFSGHQFPNYSSELNVNALLLGDSALYLCASSTFRGTEAFFGQGTRLTVV.

The CDR3 bases are TGTGCCAGCAGCCCACGCGGGCCGACAGCAACCGGGGAGCTGTTTTTT. Protein: CASSPRGPTATGELFF. The chain has TRBV7-3 and TRBJ2-2, with D possibly being TRBD1 or TRBD2 (5 bases each). Trimming left V 5 bases short and J 5 bases short, with 18 bases between. The CDR3 contains 16 residues. The germline V gene encodes CDR1 SGHTA and CDR2 FQGTGA. The entire variable domain, with the rest obtained from reference TRBV7-3 and TRBJ2-2, is as follows: GAGVSQTPSNKVTEKGKYVELRCDPISGHTALYWYRQSLGQGPEFLIYFQGTGAADDSGLPNDRFFAVRPEGSVSTLKIQRTERGDSAVYLCASSPRGPTATGELFFGEGSRLTVL.